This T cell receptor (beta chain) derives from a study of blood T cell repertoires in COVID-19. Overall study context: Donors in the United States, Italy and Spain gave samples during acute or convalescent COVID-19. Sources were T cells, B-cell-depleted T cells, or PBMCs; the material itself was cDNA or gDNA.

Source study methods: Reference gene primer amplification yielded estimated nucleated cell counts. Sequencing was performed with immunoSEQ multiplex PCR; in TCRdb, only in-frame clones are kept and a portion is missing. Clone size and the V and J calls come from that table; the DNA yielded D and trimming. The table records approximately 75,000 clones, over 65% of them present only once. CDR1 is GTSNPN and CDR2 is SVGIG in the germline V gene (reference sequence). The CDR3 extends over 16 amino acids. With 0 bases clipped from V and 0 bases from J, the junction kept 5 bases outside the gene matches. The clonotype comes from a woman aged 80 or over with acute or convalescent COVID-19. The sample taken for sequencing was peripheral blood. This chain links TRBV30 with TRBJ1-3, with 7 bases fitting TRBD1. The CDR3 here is CAWSVSGQFSGNTIYF. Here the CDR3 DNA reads TGTGCCTGGAGTGTTTCGGGACAGTTCTCTGGAAACACCATATATTTT.